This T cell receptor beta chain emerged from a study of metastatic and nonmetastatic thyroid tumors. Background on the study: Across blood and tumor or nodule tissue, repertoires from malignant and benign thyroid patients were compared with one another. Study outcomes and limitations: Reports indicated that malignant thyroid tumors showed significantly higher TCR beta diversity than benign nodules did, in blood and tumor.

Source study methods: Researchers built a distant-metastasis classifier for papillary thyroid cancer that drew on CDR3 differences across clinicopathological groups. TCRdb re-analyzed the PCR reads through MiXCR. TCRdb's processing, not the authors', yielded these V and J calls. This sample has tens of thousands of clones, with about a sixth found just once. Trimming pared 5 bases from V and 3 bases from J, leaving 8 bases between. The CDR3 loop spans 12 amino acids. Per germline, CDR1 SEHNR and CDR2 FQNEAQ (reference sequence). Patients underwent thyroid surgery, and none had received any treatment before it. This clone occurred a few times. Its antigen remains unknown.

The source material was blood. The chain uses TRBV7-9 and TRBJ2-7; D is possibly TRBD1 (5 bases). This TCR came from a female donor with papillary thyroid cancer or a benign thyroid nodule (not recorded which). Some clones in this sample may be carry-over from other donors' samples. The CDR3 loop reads CASSADIYEQYF. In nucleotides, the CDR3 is TGTGCCAGCAGCGCGGACATCTACGAGCAGTACTTC. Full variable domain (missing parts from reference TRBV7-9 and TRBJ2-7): DTGVSQNPRHKITKRGQNVTFRCDPISEHNRLYWYRQTLGQGPEFLTYFQNEAQLEKSRLLSDRFSAERPKGSFSTLEIQRTEQGDSAMYLCASSADIYEQYFGPGTRLTVT.